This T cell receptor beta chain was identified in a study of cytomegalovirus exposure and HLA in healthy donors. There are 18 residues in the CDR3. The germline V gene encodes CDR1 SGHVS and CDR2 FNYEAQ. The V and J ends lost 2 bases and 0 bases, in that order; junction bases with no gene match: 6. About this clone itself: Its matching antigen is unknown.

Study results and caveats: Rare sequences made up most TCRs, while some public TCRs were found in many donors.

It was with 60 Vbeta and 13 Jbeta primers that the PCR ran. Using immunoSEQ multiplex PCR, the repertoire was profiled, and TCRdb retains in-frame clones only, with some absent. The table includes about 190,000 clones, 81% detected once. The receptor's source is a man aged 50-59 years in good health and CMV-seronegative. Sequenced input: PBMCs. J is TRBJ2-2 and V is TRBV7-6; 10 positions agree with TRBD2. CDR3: CASSLYSGGAPNTGELFF. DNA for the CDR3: TGTGCCAGCAGCTTATACAGCGGGGGGGCCCCGAACACCGGGGAGCTGTTTTTT.